This TCR beta chain was profiled in a study of T cells in localized non-small cell lung cancer (dated by TCRdb to 2018 to 2021). Background for the entire study: The study examined T cell repertoires in under 300 patients with early-stage NSCLC and compared tumors with uninvolved tumor-adjacent lungs. The cohort was made up of approximately 250 treatment-naive NSCLC patients whose localized lung tumors had been resected. Of the NSCLC patients, around 130 were male and roughly 110 were female, and the mean age was approximately 66 years. Overall study outcomes, separate from this receptor: Because multi-region tumor sequencing was not performed, intratumor heterogeneity could not be ruled out. Uninvolved tumor-adjacent lung showed the highest T cell clonality, higher than tumor, which suggests more focused antigenic responses in the uninvolved tumor-adjacent lung. Longer overall survival was associated with higher blood T cell density, whereas shorter survival was associated with higher adjacent-lung clonality. Of the top 100 tumor clones, a median of 57 were detected in paired uninvolved adjacent lung; under 35 were also among that lung's top 100. Since the design was exploratory, TCR variables were selected using unadjusted p-values with no false-discovery rate correction.

At diagnosis, peripheral blood, uninvolved tumor-adjacent lung and tumor were collected and were preserved as a mix of fresh-frozen and FFPE material. For TCR repertoire profiling, the blood samples were analyzed as peripheral blood mononuclear cells. The immunoSEQ Assay was used to sequence TCR beta CDR3 regions from DNA. Regarding the original processing steps: T cell density was computed as TCR beta template counts normalized to usable DNA estimated by amplifying housekeeping genes. Using the preseqR package, richness was estimated by extrapolating to 120,000 templates for tissue samples and 400,000 templates for PBMC samples. Clonality was defined as one minus Pielou's evenness. To identify tissue-enriched TCRs, differential abundance testing was run on productive amino-acid clonotypes with a minimum total count of 5 and an alpha of 0.1. The Jaccard Index and the Morisita Overlap Index were used to measure repertoire overlap between compartments. GLIPH clustered TCR beta CDR3s with public tetramer-defined viral CDR3s; viral motifs required at least three viral sequences plus V-gene enrichment. In its TCRdb copy, this immuneACCESS table keeps in-frame sequences only and misses some clones. Where compared with another copy, unresolved V genes explain less than half of these, and the others have no known cause. From that table come the V and J calls and clone size; the DNA was used to work out D and trimming. Within this sample are 33,000 or so clones, with about 80% of them counted one time only. The ten most abundant clones make up 15% to 20% of the sample.

From the cysteine up to the phenylalanine, the CDR3 has a length of 15 residues. Just CDR3 DNA is preserved here, 45 bases in frame from base 1. The V and J ends are trimmed by 3 bases and 6 bases, leaving 18 bases between them. The CDR1 and CDR2 encoded by the germline V gene (reference sequence) are SGHNT and YYREEE. Notes on this clone: Its recognized antigen is unknown. There are no base qualities to consult, and no much larger clone falls within one base.

The chain is assembled from TRBV5-4 and TRBJ1-2, with TRBD1 perhaps the D gene, on 6 matching bases. The sequences come from peripheral blood, collected before any cancer treatment. This receptor was identified in a male donor at least 60 years old with stage III squamous cell lung carcinoma. The CDR3 region: CASSSDMQGWDGYTF. Read as DNA, the sequence is TGTGCCAGCAGCTCGGACATGCAGGGGTGGGATGGCTACACCTTC.